A single T cell receptor (beta chain) is shown here with its context. V dropped 7 bases and J dropped 7; count of bases not matched to a gene: 12. This CDR3 comprises 17 residues. Germline lookup yields CDR1 LNHDA and CDR2 SQIVND (reference sequence). Only in-frame clones appear in the TCRdb table, and some are missing; sequencing was by immunoSEQ multiplex PCR. Of about 85,000 clones in the sample, roughly nine tenths are singletons; the top ten hold approximately 2.5%. The data derive from a study of T cell changes during pregnancy in multiple sclerosis. The sequencing used peripheral blood, collected in the first trimester of pregnancy. J is TRBJ2-6 and V is TRBV19; 11 positions match TRBD1. This TCR was sampled from a female donor with multiple sclerosis, enrolled in a pregnancy study. The CDR3 loop is CASIPRTGGPRANVLTF. The CDR3 nucleotides read TGTGCCAGTATTCCTAGGACAGGGGGCCCCAGAGCCAACGTCCTGACTTTC.